This T cell receptor (beta chain) was sequenced during a study of T cell repertoires in cytomegalovirus infection. About the study: It can be stated that public TCR beta signatures indicated CMV infection as well as a matching HLA type.

MiXCR, run by TCRdb on the reads, gives a single entry per CDR3 protein. The data hold hundreds of thousands of distinct CDR3 sequences, with 30% to 40% observed a single time. A remark on this clonotype: Its antigen is unidentified.

CDR3 length: 14 amino acids. The V segment lost 0 bases and the J segment 7 bases; nucleotides outside the gene matches: 6. Germline V gene sequence: CDR1 DFQATT, CDR2 SNEGSKA (reference sequence). Study outcomes and limitations: Summed frequency of public TCR beta families distinguished CMV carriers with the relevant HLA. CMV-specific HLA-C-restricted TCR beta clonotypes dominated the ex vivo response.

The sequenced sample was cultured PBMCs, obtained from culture after CMV antigen stimulation. J is TRBJ1-2 and V is TRBV20-1; 9 nucleotides agree with TRBD1. The sequence derives from a human donor in good health (CMV status not recorded). Some clones in this sample may be carry-over from other donors' samples. The CDR3 region has the DNA TGCAGTGCTAGAGAGGGGACAGGGAGAATTGGCTACACCTTC. This codes for CSAREGTGRIGYTF.